These T cell receptor beta chains were read from a single sample in a study of blood T cell repertoires in COVID-19. Only in-frame clones appear in the TCRdb table, and some are missing; sequencing was by immunoSEQ multiplex PCR. Of roughly 360,000 clones listed, roughly 90% are singletons. The sequenced sample consisted of PBMCs or T cells enriched from blood (not recorded which). Receptors originate from a woman in her twenties or thirties with acute COVID-19. Each CDR3 is given with its conserved first and last residue. The D gene is left open where the match is weak. Size tells how often a clone was seen (once, few, many) or the class of an expanded clone, and some rows leave it out.

d_call: NA; j_call: TRBJ1-1; v_call: TRBV12-1; clone_size: NA; cdr3_nt: TGTTCCAGCAGCTTTAGCGGGGGGCGGGGGACTGAAGCTTTCTTT; cdr3_aa: CSSSFSGGRGTEAFF
d_call: TRBD1; j_call: TRBJ1-6; v_call: TRBV10-3; clone_size: NA; cdr3_nt: TGTGCCATCAGGGGACCCCAGGGGGCGGATTCACCCCTCCACTTT; cdr3_aa: CAIRGPQGADSPLHF
d_call: TRBD1; j_call: TRBJ2-7; v_call: TRBV30; clone_size: few; cdr3_nt: TGTGCCTGGAGTCTTCCCAGGGGGGAGCAGTACTTC; cdr3_aa: CAWSLPRGEQYF
d_call: NA; j_call: TRBJ1-4; v_call: TRBV19; clone_size: NA; cdr3_nt: TGTGCCAGTAGGCGAGAGGACAGAACTAATGAAAAACTGTTTTTT; cdr3_aa: CASRREDRTNEKLFF
d_call: TRBD2; j_call: TRBJ2-1; v_call: TRBV7-3; clone_size: NA; cdr3_nt: TGTGCCAGCAGCTTCCGCCTAGCGGGGTCAAATGAGCAGTTCTTC; cdr3_aa: CASSFRLAGSNEQFF
d_call: NA; j_call: TRBJ1-2; v_call: TRBV2; clone_size: once; cdr3_nt: TGTGCCACCCTAGGAGTCGATGGCTACACCTTC; cdr3_aa: CATLGVDGYTF
d_call: TRBD2; j_call: TRBJ2-5; v_call: TRBV10-2; clone_size: NA; cdr3_nt: TGCGCCAGCAGTCAAATCCTAGCGGGGGGGCGGGAGACCCAGTACTTC; cdr3_aa: CASSQILAGGRETQYF
d_call: TRBD1; j_call: TRBJ1-1; v_call: TRBV5-1; clone_size: NA; cdr3_nt: TGCGCCAGCAGTCGGGACAGGGTGGGCACTGAAGCTTTCTTT; cdr3_aa: CASSRDRVGTEAFF
d_call: NA; j_call: TRBJ1-3; v_call: TRBV18; clone_size: NA; cdr3_nt: TGTGCCAGCTCACCACCGAGTTTGACAGTTTCGGGAAACACCATATATTTT; cdr3_aa: CASSPPSLTVSGNTIYF
d_call: TRBD1; j_call: TRBJ1-3; v_call: TRBV3-1/TRBV3-2; clone_size: NA; cdr3_nt: TGTGCCAGCAGCCGGGGTACAGGGGGCTCTGGAAACACCATATATTTT; cdr3_aa: CASSRGTGGSGNTIYF
d_call: TRBD2; j_call: TRBJ2-2; v_call: TRBV2; clone_size: NA; cdr3_nt: TGTGCCAGCAGTGGAGCGGGGGGCACCGGGGAGCTGTTTTTT; cdr3_aa: CASSGAGGTGELFF
d_call: TRBD2; j_call: TRBJ2-1; v_call: TRBV13; clone_size: once; cdr3_nt: TGTGCCAGCAGCGTAGCGGGGGGGGATCGGAATGAGCAGTTCTTC; cdr3_aa: CASSVAGGDRNEQFF
d_call: TRBD1; j_call: TRBJ1-1; v_call: TRBV3-1/TRBV3-2; clone_size: once; cdr3_nt: TGTGCCAGCAGCCTGGGACAGGGGGGTACTGAAGCTTTCTTT; cdr3_aa: CASSLGQGGTEAFF
d_call: TRBD1; j_call: TRBJ2-4; v_call: TRBV19; clone_size: NA; cdr3_nt: TGTGCCAGTAGTAGACAGGGGGGTGCCGGCAAAAACATTCAGTACTTC; cdr3_aa: CASSRQGGAGKNIQYF
d_call: TRBD2; j_call: TRBJ2-7; v_call: TRBV28; clone_size: NA; cdr3_nt: TGTGCCAGCAGTCCAGTCGCGGGCGGGGGTATAGACGAGCAGTACTTC; cdr3_aa: CASSPVAGGGIDEQYF
d_call: TRBD2; j_call: TRBJ2-7; v_call: TRBV27; clone_size: NA; cdr3_nt: TGTGCCAGCAGGCGGGGGGAACGCTACGAGCAGTACTTC; cdr3_aa: CASRRGERYEQYF
d_call: TRBD1; j_call: TRBJ1-1; v_call: TRBV4-1; clone_size: NA; cdr3_nt: TGCGCCAGCAGCCAAGAGCTCGATCAGGGGGCATCCGCTTTCTTT; cdr3_aa: CASSQELDQGASAFF
d_call: NA; j_call: TRBJ1-4; v_call: TRBV2; clone_size: NA; cdr3_nt: TGTGCCAGCAGCGCCGACAGGTGGAATGAAAAACTGTTTTTT; cdr3_aa: CASSADRWNEKLFF
d_call: NA; j_call: TRBJ2-1; v_call: TRBV7-3; clone_size: NA; cdr3_nt: TGTGCCAGCAGCTTAAGCAGGGATTACAATGAGCAGTTCTTC; cdr3_aa: CASSLSRDYNEQFF
d_call: TRBD2; j_call: TRBJ2-7; v_call: TRBV7-8; clone_size: NA; cdr3_nt: TGTGCCAGCAGCTTAGGGACTAGCTCCGGCTACGAGCAGTACTTC; cdr3_aa: CASSLGTSSGYEQYF
d_call: NA; j_call: TRBJ2-2; v_call: TRBV2; clone_size: NA; cdr3_nt: TGTGCCAGCAGGGCCTCTAGCAAGAACACCGGGGAGCTGTTTTTT; cdr3_aa: CASRASSKNTGELFF
d_call: NA; j_call: TRBJ1-4; v_call: TRBV25-1; clone_size: NA; cdr3_nt: TGTGCCAGCGCCAATCCCCTATACGAAAAACTGTTTTTT; cdr3_aa: CASANPLYEKLFF
d_call: TRBD2; j_call: TRBJ2-3; v_call: TRBV24-1; clone_size: NA; cdr3_nt: TGTGCCACCAGTGATCCGGGACTAGCACGCACAGATACGCAGTATTTT; cdr3_aa: CATSDPGLARTDTQYF
d_call: NA; j_call: TRBJ1-2; v_call: TRBV21-1; clone_size: NA; cdr3_nt: TGTGCCAGCAGCAATCCCGGGTGCCGAAACTATGGCTACACCTTC; cdr3_aa: CASSNPGCRNYGYTF
d_call: TRBD2; j_call: TRBJ2-1; v_call: TRBV7-3; clone_size: NA; cdr3_nt: TGTGCCAGCAGCTTAATAGCGGGGGCGATCAATGAGCAGTTCTTC; cdr3_aa: CASSLIAGAINEQFF
d_call: NA; j_call: TRBJ1-3; v_call: TRBV2; clone_size: NA; cdr3_nt: TGTGCCAGCAAAGGATTCGGGGTTTTTGGAAACACCATATATTTT; cdr3_aa: CASKGFGVFGNTIYF
d_call: NA; j_call: TRBJ1-2; v_call: TRBV9; clone_size: NA; cdr3_nt: TGTGCCAGCAGCGCTAGCGGACATGGCTACACCTTC; cdr3_aa: CASSASGHGYTF
d_call: TRBD1; j_call: TRBJ1-4; v_call: TRBV14; clone_size: NA; cdr3_nt: TGTGCCAGCAGCCACTGGACAGGAGTAGGGGAAAAACTGTTTTTT; cdr3_aa: CASSHWTGVGEKLFF
d_call: TRBD1; j_call: TRBJ1-6; v_call: TRBV5-1; clone_size: few; cdr3_nt: TGCGCCAGCAGCTGGGGGGCAGGGGGCAACTCACCCCTCCACTTT; cdr3_aa: CASSWGAGGNSPLHF
d_call: NA; j_call: TRBJ1-1; v_call: TRBV7-2; clone_size: NA; cdr3_nt: TGTGCCAGCAGCTCCCGGAGACAGATGAACACTGAAGCTTTCTTT; cdr3_aa: CASSSRRQMNTEAFF
d_call: TRBD2; j_call: TRBJ2-5; v_call: TRBV9; clone_size: NA; cdr3_nt: TGTGCCAGCAGCCCCAGAGGCAGGGAGGGCCAAGAGACCCAGTACTTC; cdr3_aa: CASSPRGREGQETQYF
d_call: TRBD1; j_call: TRBJ1-1; v_call: TRBV5-1; clone_size: NA; cdr3_nt: TGCGCCAGCAGCGGGAGGGACAGGGCGAACACTGAAGCTTTCTTT; cdr3_aa: CASSGRDRANTEAFF
d_call: NA; j_call: TRBJ1-2; v_call: TRBV24-1; clone_size: NA; cdr3_nt: TGTGCCACCAGTGATACGAGCCGTAACTATGGCTACACCTTC; cdr3_aa: CATSDTSRNYGYTF
d_call: TRBD1; j_call: TRBJ1-2; v_call: TRBV5-1; clone_size: NA; cdr3_nt: TGCGCCAGCAGAGGCAGGGGGCGGGTTGGCTACACCTTC; cdr3_aa: CASRGRGRVGYTF
d_call: NA; j_call: TRBJ2-7; v_call: TRBV27; clone_size: NA; cdr3_nt: TGTGCCAGCAGTCCTTACAGTTTGGTCGAGCAGTACTTC; cdr3_aa: CASSPYSLVEQYF
d_call: NA; j_call: TRBJ2-3; v_call: TRBV29-1; clone_size: NA; cdr3_nt: TGCAGCGTTGATGTTCAGCACAGTTCTGATACGCAGTATTTT; cdr3_aa: CSVDVQHSSDTQYF
d_call: NA; j_call: TRBJ2-3; v_call: TRBV7-9; clone_size: NA; cdr3_nt: TGTGCCAGCGGACCCGGGAGCGATACGCAGTATTTT; cdr3_aa: CASGPGSDTQYF
d_call: NA; j_call: TRBJ2-2; v_call: TRBV5-1; clone_size: NA; cdr3_nt: TGCGCCAGCAGCTTGACGCCGCTGAGGTCCAGCGCCGGGGAGCTGTTTTTT; cdr3_aa: CASSLTPLRSSAGELFF
d_call: NA; j_call: TRBJ1-6; v_call: TRBV6-4; clone_size: NA; cdr3_nt: TGTGCCAGCAGGAGGGCCCATAATTCACCCCTCCACTTT; cdr3_aa: CASRRAHNSPLHF